This record concerns one T cell receptor beta chain sequence. Its matching antigen is unknown. The CDR3 loop spans 17 amino acids. Germline V gene lookup returns CDR1 SGHTA and CDR2 FQGNSA. This record comes from a study of monozygotic twins with inflammatory bowel disease. Findings and caveats of the study: The analysis yielded no support for one strong signal or clonotype associated with IBD. Differing T cell subtypes remained indistinguishable. On the inverse Simpson index, IBD patients scored lower for TCRbeta diversity than healthy co-twins.

TCRdb derives one entry per CDR3 protein from the 5' RACE reads, leaving out DNA. The sample has approximately 400,000 distinct CDR3 sequences; the top ten hold 2.6%. The receptor was isolated from a human donor with ulcerative colitis or Crohn's disease, or a healthy co-twin of an affected twin (not recorded which). V is TRBV7-2 and J is TRBJ2-7; TCRdb's D gene call, TRBD2, goes unchecked for lack of DNA. Specimen: blood. The CDR3 reads CASSLYGLGDLSYEQYF.